This TCR beta chain was recovered during a study of blood T cell repertoires in COVID-19. Whole-study context: Spain, Italy and the United States supplied samples that represented acute and convalescent COVID-19.

The CDR3 totals 12 residues. CDR1 is MNHEY and CDR2 is SVGAGI in the germline V gene. Trimming took 6 bases from V and 4 from J, leaving 9 bases between them. Profiling relied on immunoSEQ multiplex PCR, and the TCRdb table lists in-frame clones only, not all of them. The table lists 80,000 to 95,000 clones, 85% of them singletons, with over 35% in the top ten. This clone came up once. The material sequenced was peripheral blood. This chain connects TRBV6-5 to TRBJ1-2; D ambiguous. The clonotype comes from a man older than 75 with acute or convalescent COVID-19. DNA for the CDR3: TGTGCCAGCAGACCCTCCAGCTATGGCTACACCTTC. This sequence encodes CASRPSSYGYTF.